Listed below are T cell receptor beta chains from one sample, sequenced in a study of beta chain features in type 1 diabetes. Here immunoSEQ multiplex PCR was the method, and the copy in TCRdb shows in-frame clones only, minus some. The sample lists roughly 240,000 clones; over 12% were seen once. The specimen sequenced was naive CD4+ T cells from blood. The source is a woman between 35 and 50 years old in good health. CDR3s include the opening cysteine and the closing phenylalanine or tryptophan. The D gene is left open where the match is weak. Clone size appears in some rows only: once, few, many, or a class for an expanded clone.

D: NA
size: few
V: TRBV5-1
length: 17
J: TRBJ1-5
CDR3: CASEPRNRVYGNQPQHF
DNA: TGCGCCAGCGAACCCAGAAACAGGGTGTATGGCAATCAGCCCCAGCATTTT

D: TRBD1
size: NA
V: TRBV7-2
length: 19
J: TRBJ1-6
CDR3: CASSSMGQGEHYFNSPLHF
DNA: TGTGCCAGCAGCTCGATGGGACAGGGGGAACATTACTTTAATTCACCCCTCCACTTT

D: NA
size: many
V: TRBV4-1
length: 15
J: TRBJ1-1
CDR3: CASSQERQVNTEAFF
DNA: TGCGCCAGCAGCCAAGAAAGACAGGTGAACACTGAAGCTTTCTTT

D: TRBD1
size: NA
V: TRBV5-4
length: 13
J: TRBJ1-2
CDR3: CASSLQGVDGYTF
DNA: TGTGCCAGCAGTTTACAGGGGGTGGACGGCTACACCTTC

D: NA
size: few
V: TRBV4-1
length: 13
J: TRBJ2-1
CDR3: CASTRGGYNEQFF
DNA: TGCGCCAGCACCAGAGGTGGGTACAATGAGCAGTTCTTC

D: TRBD2
size: NA
V: TRBV11-2
length: 16
J: TRBJ2-1
CDR3: CASSLGTSGGVNEQFF
DNA: TGTGCCAGCAGCTTAGGGACTAGCGGGGGGGTAAATGAGCAGTTCTTC

D: TRBD1
size: few
V: TRBV7-8
length: 17
J: TRBJ1-5
CDR3: CASSTDRGRSANQPQHF
DNA: TGTGCCAGCAGCACGGACAGGGGGCGATCTGCAAATCAGCCCCAGCATTTT

D: TRBD1
size: few
V: TRBV5-1
length: 14
J: TRBJ2-7
CDR3: CASSGGQGAYEQYF
DNA: TGCGCCAGCAGCGGAGGACAGGGGGCCTACGAGCAGTACTTC

D: TRBD1
size: few
V: TRBV6-5
length: 14
J: TRBJ1-2
CDR3: CASRTGDGRYGYTF
DNA: TGTGCCAGCAGAACAGGGGATGGCCGCTATGGCTACACCTTC

D: NA
size: NA
V: TRBV14
length: 13
J: TRBJ2-7
CDR3: CASSQTAYYEQYF
DNA: TGTGCCAGCAGCCAGACAGCGTACTACGAGCAGTACTTC

D: NA
size: NA
V: TRBV6-1
length: 13
J: TRBJ2-2
CDR3: CASSALLGEELFF
DNA: TGTGCCAGCAGTGCCCTACTTGGAGAGGAGCTGTTTTTT

D: NA
size: NA
V: TRBV6-6
length: 13
J: TRBJ1-2
CDR3: CASRSEGPHGYTF
DNA: TGTGCCAGCAGGTCCGAGGGTCCCCATGGCTACACCTTC

D: NA
size: NA
V: TRBV21-1
length: 15
J: TRBJ2-7
CDR3: CASSTRDRDSYEQYF
DNA: TGTGCCAGCAGCACCCGGGACAGGGATTCTTACGAGCAGTACTTC

D: TRBD1
size: NA
V: TRBV6-5
length: 14
J: TRBJ2-5
CDR3: CASSQGQTPETQYF
DNA: TGTGCCAGCAGTCAGGGACAGACACCAGAGACCCAGTACTTC

D: TRBD1
size: NA
V: TRBV27
length: 15
J: TRBJ2-7
CDR3: CASRPGRQGNYEQYF
DNA: TGTGCCAGCAGACCGGGAAGACAGGGCAACTACGAGCAGTACTTC

D: TRBD1
size: few
V: TRBV6-1
length: 14
J: TRBJ1-2
CDR3: CASRTGQGNSGYTF
DNA: TGTGCCAGCAGAACCGGACAGGGAAACTCCGGCTACACCTTC

D: TRBD2
size: few
V: TRBV18
length: 14
J: TRBJ2-6
CDR3: CASSREGRGDVLTF
DNA: TGTGCCAGCTCGCGAGAGGGGAGGGGTGACGTCCTGACTTTC

D: TRBD1
size: few
V: TRBV10-3
length: 14
J: TRBJ2-1
CDR3: CAITVDRGSNEQFF
DNA: TGTGCCATTACGGTGGACAGGGGGTCGAATGAGCAGTTCTTC

D: TRBD1
size: few
V: TRBV6-6
length: 13
J: TRBJ2-1
CDR3: CASRPAEQGRQFF
DNA: TGTGCCAGCAGGCCTGCGGAACAGGGGAGGCAGTTCTTC

D: TRBD1
size: NA
V: TRBV9
length: 14
J: TRBJ1-2
CDR3: CASSRNRGSYGYTF
DNA: TGTGCCAGCAGCCGCAACAGGGGGTCGTATGGCTACACCTTC

D: TRBD2
size: NA
V: TRBV10-2
length: 14
J: TRBJ2-7
CDR3: CASRGTILSYEQYF
DNA: TGCGCCAGCAGAGGGACTATACTCTCCTACGAGCAGTACTTC

D: TRBD2
size: NA
V: TRBV4-3
length: 17
J: TRBJ2-3
CDR3: CASSQGRTSVSRDTQYF
DNA: TGCGCCAGCAGCCAAGGAAGGACTAGCGTCAGCAGGGATACGCAGTATTTT

D: NA
size: NA
V: TRBV6-5
length: 15
J: TRBJ2-5
CDR3: CASSYPTIQQETQYF
DNA: TGTGCCAGCAGTTACCCAACCATACAGCAAGAGACCCAGTACTTC

D: NA
size: NA
V: TRBV4-1
length: 17
J: TRBJ2-5
CDR3: CASSTLPPPLAQETQYF
DNA: TGCGCCAGCAGCACACTTCCGCCCCCACTAGCACAAGAGACCCAGTACTTC

D: NA
size: few
V: TRBV6-1
length: 13
J: TRBJ1-1
CDR3: CASWGRVITEAFF
DNA: TGTGCCAGCTGGGGCAGGGTGATCACTGAAGCTTTCTTT

D: TRBD2
size: NA
V: TRBV18
length: 15
J: TRBJ2-1
CDR3: CASSSTSGGADEQFF
DNA: TGTGCCAGCTCATCGACTAGCGGGGGGGCGGATGAGCAGTTCTTC

D: TRBD1
size: NA
V: TRBV7-9
length: 14
J: TRBJ1-2
CDR3: CASSRDRGGYGYTF
DNA: TGTGCCAGCAGCCGGGACAGGGGAGGTTATGGCTACACCTTC

D: NA
size: many
V: TRBV23-1
length: 8
J: TRBJ1-5
CDR3: CASSRLAF
DNA: TGCGCCAGCAGTCGGCTGGCATTT

D: TRBD1
size: few
V: TRBV5-6
length: 16
J: TRBJ2-7
CDR3: CASSLQVGQYSYEQYF
DNA: TGTGCCAGCAGCTTGCAGGTGGGACAGTACTCCTACGAGCAGTACTTC

D: NA
size: few
V: TRBV5-4
length: 15
J: TRBJ1-2
CDR3: CASSLDPGANYGYTF
DNA: TGTGCCAGCAGCTTGGACCCAGGGGCCAACTATGGCTACACCTTC

D: NA
size: few
V: TRBV5-1
length: 16
J: TRBJ2-3
CDR3: CASSLTSSAGTDTQYF
DNA: TGCGCCAGCAGCCTAACATCTAGCGCGGGCACAGATACGCAGTATTTT

D: NA
size: NA
V: TRBV9
length: 15
J: TRBJ2-3
CDR3: CASSTTLRGEDTQYF
DNA: TGTGCCAGCAGCACGACCCTACGCGGGGAAGATACGCAGTATTTT

D: TRBD2
size: few
V: TRBV19
length: 17
J: TRBJ2-3
CDR3: CASSILTSGTVTDTQYF
DNA: TGTGCCAGTAGTATCCTGACTAGCGGGACCGTCACAGATACGCAGTATTTT

D: TRBD2
size: few
V: TRBV11-2
length: 13
J: TRBJ2-7
CDR3: CASSLGRGGEQYF
DNA: TGTGCCAGCAGCTTAGGGCGGGGAGGGGAGCAGTACTTC

D: TRBD1
size: NA
V: TRBV15
length: 15
J: TRBJ1-4
CDR3: CATSGDRGQEEKLFF
DNA: TGTGCCACCAGCGGAGACAGGGGACAAGAGGAAAAACTGTTTTTT

D: TRBD1
size: few
V: TRBV19
length: 15
J: TRBJ1-1
CDR3: CASSKRQGESTEAFF
DNA: TGTGCCAGTAGTAAGCGACAGGGCGAAAGCACTGAAGCTTTCTTT

D: NA
size: few
V: TRBV19
length: 14
J: TRBJ1-1
CDR3: CASKMEGMNTEAFF
DNA: TGTGCCAGTAAAATGGAGGGGATGAACACTGAAGCTTTCTTT

D: TRBD1
size: NA
V: TRBV2
length: 13
J: TRBJ2-4
CDR3: CASRRQGVYIQYF
DNA: TGTGCCAGCAGAAGACAGGGGGTCTACATTCAGTACTTC

D: TRBD1
size: few
V: TRBV5-1
length: 15
J: TRBJ1-2
CDR3: CASSLDRGHAYGYTF
DNA: TGCGCCAGCAGCTTGGACAGGGGGCATGCCTATGGCTACACCTTC

D: NA
size: few
V: TRBV10-3
length: 13
J: TRBJ1-1
CDR3: CAISPGLSVEAFF
DNA: TGTGCCATCAGCCCGGGACTTTCAGTTGAAGCTTTCTTT